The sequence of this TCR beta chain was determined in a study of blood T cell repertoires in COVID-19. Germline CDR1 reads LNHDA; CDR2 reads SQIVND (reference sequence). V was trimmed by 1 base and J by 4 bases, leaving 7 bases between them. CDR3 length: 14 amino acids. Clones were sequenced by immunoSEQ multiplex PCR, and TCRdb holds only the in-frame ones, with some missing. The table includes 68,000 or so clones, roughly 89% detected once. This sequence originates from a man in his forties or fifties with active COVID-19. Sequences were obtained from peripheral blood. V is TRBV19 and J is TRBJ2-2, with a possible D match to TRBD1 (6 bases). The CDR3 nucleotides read TGTGCCAGTAGTATAGGCAGGGGCACCGGGGAGCTGTTTTTT. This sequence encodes CASSIGRGTGELFF.